Following are 32 T cell receptor beta chains from one sample sequenced in a study of blood T cell repertoires in COVID-19. Clones were sequenced by immunoSEQ multiplex PCR, and TCRdb holds only the in-frame ones, with some missing. The table has roughly 43,000 clones, roughly 69% seen once. Sequenced sample: peripheral blood. All receptors derive from a man at least 80 years old with acute or convalescent COVID-19.

V is TRBV7-2 and J is TRBJ2-1; maybe TRBD2 (6 bases). The CDR3 has 13 amino acids. The V end was cut by 3 bases, the J end by 8 bases, with 11 bases between. CDR1 SGHTA and CDR2 FQGNSA come from the germline V gene. DNA of the CDR3: TGTGCCAGCAGCTTCCGGTCTAGCGATGAGCAGTTCTTC. Encoded protein: CASSFRSSDEQFF.

The chain joins TRBV4-3 to TRBJ2-1; the D gene is possibly TRBD1 (5 bases). V was trimmed by 0 bases and J by 2 bases, leaving 11 bases between them. The CDR3 consists of 16 residues. Germline V gene sequence: CDR1 LGHNA, CDR2 YSLEER. The CDR3 nucleotides read TGCGCCAGCAGCCAAGATCTGGGGCCACCCTACAATGAGCAGTTCTTC. This translates into CASSQDLGPPYNEQFF.

This chain uses TRBV7-8 with TRBJ2-1; TRBD2 might be the D (5 bases). Germline-derived CDR1 and CDR2 are SGHVS and FQNEAQ. This CDR3 comprises 17 residues. The V and J ends lost 5 bases and 0 bases respectively, with 17 bases between them. The CDR3 loop reads CASSPNTGGGSYNEQFF. In DNA, the CDR3 is TGTGCCAGCAGCCCAAACACGGGCGGAGGCTCCTACAATGAGCAGTTCTTC.

The J gene is TRBJ2-7, the V gene TRBV5-6; D is possibly TRBD1 (6 bases). Between the trimmed V and J ends, which lost 8 bases and 0 bases, there was a span of 12 bases. Germline V lookup: CDR1 SGHDT, CDR2 YYEEEE. The length of the CDR3 is 13 residues. CDR3 nucleotides: TGTGCCAGTCGGGACACCGGCTCCTACGAGCAGTACTTC. Encoded protein: CASRDTGSYEQYF.

This clone has a handful of counts. This chain joins TRBV15 and TRBJ1-2; 9 bases are shared with TRBD1. After removal of 3 bases from V and 6 bases from J, the junction contained 11 bases not matched to a gene. CDR1 is LNHNV, CDR2 YYDKDF, per germline (reference sequence). The CDR3 is 16 amino acids. The CDR3 loop is CATSRAGTGFKDGYTF. The CDR3 DNA reads TGTGCCACCAGCAGGGCCGGGACAGGGTTTAAGGATGGCTACACCTTC.

This sequence joins TRBV7-2 and TRBJ2-1; D ambiguous. There are 15 residues in the CDR3. Germline V gives CDR1 SGHTA, CDR2 FQGNSA. Trimming removed 1 base from V and 0 bases from J, with 7 bases in between. The CDR3 loop is CASSLGEHSYNEQFF. As DNA, the CDR3 is TGTGCCAGCAGCTTAGGCGAGCACTCCTACAATGAGCAGTTCTTC.

This clone occurred once. V is TRBV10-3 and J is TRBJ2-1; the match to TRBD2 covers 12 bases. Trimming took 4 bases from V and 0 from J; bases not matched to a gene: 7. The CDR3 contains 18 residues. Germline lookup yields CDR1 ENHRY and CDR2 SYGVKD. CDR3 in DNA: TGTGCCATCAGTGTGACTAGCGGGGGCCCCAACTCCTACAATGAGCAGTTCTTC. Protein product: CAISVTSGGPNSYNEQFF.

As DNA, the CDR3 is TGTGCCAGCAGTTTACGGGGATCCTACGAGCAGTACTTC. Residues: CASSLRGSYEQYF. The chain employs TRBV27 and TRBJ2-7, with D perhaps TRBD2 (5 bases). The ends were cut back, 2 bases at V and 1 base at J, with 6 bases in the middle. This CDR3 is built from 13 residues. Germline assignment: CDR1 MNHEY and CDR2 SMNVEV (reference sequence).

This chain uses TRBV7-9 with TRBJ1-1; D gene uncertain. Trimming removed 2 bases at V and 8 bases at J, with 6 bases between. The CDR3 is 11 residues long. The germline CDR1 and CDR2 sequences are SEHNR and FQNEAQ (reference sequence). The CDR3 coding sequence is TGTGCCAGCAGCTTACAGGTCGAAGCTTTCTTT. Translated: CASSLQVEAFF.

V and J are TRBV29-1 and TRBJ1-2; 8 nucleotides agree with TRBD1. V was pared by 3 bases and J by 4 bases, with 7 bases of the junction left unmatched. This CDR3 is built from 14 residues. CDR1 and CDR2 (germline): SQVTM, ANQGSEA. CDR3 sequence (DNA): TGCAGCGTTGAGAGGACAGGGAAAGGCTATGGCTACACCTTC. Protein sequence: CSVERTGKGYGYTF.

The gene calls are TRBV29-1 and TRBJ2-1; D is uncertain. Trimming removed 6 bases at V and 0 bases at J, with 12 bases between. The V gene's germline CDR1 is SQVTM and CDR2 ANQGSEA. This CDR3 region has 14 residues. DNA for the CDR3: TGCAGCGTCCCTTCTCTGCGCTCCTACAATGAGCAGTTCTTC. Translating gives CSVPSLRSYNEQFF.

The CDR3 region is CARSRDREYNEQFF. The CDR3 DNA is TGTGCCAGATCCCGGGACAGGGAGTACAATGAGCAGTTCTTC. The chain joins TRBV2 to TRBJ2-1; 9 nucleotides match TRBD1. CDR1 is SNHLY and CDR2 is FYNNEI in the germline V gene. This CDR3 is 14 amino acids long. V trimming: 9 bases; J trimming: 4 bases; junction bases outside the gene matches: 7.

V gene TRBV5-5 combines with J gene TRBJ1-4, with 10 positions matching TRBD1. CDR3 length: 14 amino acids. The V and J ends lost 3 bases and 6 bases, in that order; junction bases with no gene match: 2. Germline V gives CDR1 SGHKS, CDR2 YYEKEE (reference sequence). The chain's CDR3 is CASSWTGGDEKLFF. CDR3 bases: TGTGCCAGCAGCTGGACAGGGGGGGATGAAAAACTGTTTTTT.

The rearrangement joins TRBV19 to TRBJ1-1, with D perhaps TRBD1 (5 bases). CDR3 size: 14 residues. CDR1 is LNHDA and CDR2 is SQIVND in the germline V gene (reference sequence). V gave up 6 bases and J gave up 2 bases, with 13 bases separating them. CDR3 nucleotide sequence: TGTGCCAGTAGATGGGCGACAGACAACACTGAAGCTTTCTTT. Translated, it gives CASRWATDNTEAFF.

The chain couples TRBV7-2 to TRBJ2-3; 8 bases agree with TRBD2. CDR1 is SGHTA and CDR2 is FQGNSA in the germline V gene. The junction had 3 bases not matched to a gene; V was cut back by 1 base and J by 0 bases. The CDR3 extends over 16 amino acids. CDR3: CASSLGPSGSTDTQYF. In DNA, the CDR3 is TGTGCCAGCAGCTTAGGCCCTAGCGGGAGCACAGATACGCAGTATTTT.

The chain carries TRBV19 and TRBJ2-1; unclear D gene. The CDR3 length is 12 residues. Germline V gives CDR1 LNHDA, CDR2 SQIVND (reference sequence). With 6 bases removed from V and 9 bases from J, the gap between germline ends came to 12 bases. In DNA, the CDR3 is TGTGCCAGTAGGAGAGCAACGGGTGAGCAGTTCTTC. Its protein product is CASRRATGEQFF.

V is TRBV11-1 and J is TRBJ2-1; 13 nucleotides agree with TRBD2. The CDR3 length is 15 residues. CDR1 is SGHAT and CDR2 is FQDESV in the germline V gene (reference sequence). J lost 9 bases, V lost 3 bases, and 5 bases had no gene match. The chain's CDR3 is CASSFGLAGEFEQFF. The CDR3 DNA reads as TGTGCCAGCAGCTTCGGACTAGCGGGGGAATTTGAGCAGTTCTTC. The complete variable domain, with remaining parts taken from reference TRBV11-1 and TRBJ2-1, reads EAEVAQSPRYKITEKSQAVAFWCDPISGHATLYWYRQILGQGPELLVQFQDESVVDDSQLPKDRFSAERLKGVDSTLKIQPAELGDSAMYLCASSFGLAGEFEQFFGPGTRLTVL.

The chain couples TRBV3-1 (or the pseudogene TRBV3-2) to TRBJ2-5; TRBD1 is a possible D gene (6 bases). CDR3 length equals 17 residues. Trimming stripped 4 bases from V and 4 bases from J, with 22 bases between. CDR1 LGHDT and CDR2 YNNKEL come from the germline V gene (reference sequence). In DNA form, the CDR3 reads TGTGCCAGCAGCCCACTGTCGTTTCCCGAGACAGGAGAGACCCAGTACTTC. It translates to CASSPLSFPETGETQYF.

This chain uses TRBV5-4 with TRBJ1-1; the match to TRBD1 covers 8 bases. CDR3 length: 13 amino acids. The ends lost 2 bases at V and 5 bases at J; junction bases unmatched: 2. Germline CDR1 SGHNT, CDR2 YYREEE (reference sequence). The CDR3 nucleotides are TGTGCCAGCAGCTTCAGGGGGCGGACTGAAGCTTTCTTT. Amino acids: CASSFRGRTEAFF.

This clone was recorded a few times. The chain joins TRBV5-8 to TRBJ2-7, with a possible D match to TRBD1 (5 bases). Per the germline V gene, CDR1 is SGHTS and CDR2 is YDEGEE. V was clipped by 3 bases and J by 6 bases, with 22 bases between them. The CDR3 length is 16 residues. CDR3: CASSSTGPSLGGEQYF. CDR3 sequence (DNA): TGTGCCAGCAGCTCCACAGGCCCGAGCCTTGGCGGCGAGCAGTACTTC.

Regarding this clone: An end of the junction does not agree with germline; a read error may underlie this. The chain links TRBV7-9 to TRBJ2-7, with 8 bases lining up with TRBD2. The germline gives CDR1 SEHNR, CDR2 FQNEAQ (reference sequence). The CDR3 length is 14 residues. The DNA for the CDR3 is TGTGCCAGCAGCATAGCCGGGACTAGCTACGAGCAGTACTTC. Amino acids: CASSIAGTSYEQYF.

The chain combines TRBV6-2 or TRBV6-3 with TRBJ2-1; D is uncertain. V was shortened by 5 bases and J by 3 bases, with 8 bases between the two germline ends. Germline CDR1 reads MNHEY; CDR2 reads SVGEGT. The CDR3 is made up of 13 amino acids. The CDR3 coding sequence is TGTGCCAGCAGTAGGCTAGACTACAATGAGCAGTTCTTC. Amino acid sequence: CASSRLDYNEQFF.

This sequence joins TRBV30 and TRBJ2-3; TRBD2 aligns across 8 bases. Trimming removed 2 bases from V and 7 bases from J; junction bases left unmatched: 8. Germline values: CDR1 GTSNPN, CDR2 SVGIG (reference sequence). This CDR3 is built from 14 residues. CDR3 nucleotide sequence: TGTGCCTGGAGTTTGGCGGGAGGTCTCAATACGCAGTATTTT. It translates to CAWSLAGGLNTQYF.

This clone was seen a few times. The chain employs TRBV3-1 (or the pseudogene TRBV3-2) and TRBJ2-3, with 9 bases matching TRBD2. V dropped 1 base and J dropped 6; count of bases not matched to a gene: 5. The CDR3 runs 15 residues. Germline CDR1 is LGHDT and CDR2 is YNNKEL (reference sequence). CDR3 bases: TGTGCCAGCAGCCAAGGGGCTAGCGGGGAGGATACGCAGTATTTT. Translation gives CASSQGASGEDTQYF.

The chain employs TRBV27 and TRBJ1-4; D is possibly TRBD1 (5 bases). V lost 2 bases and J lost 8, with 15 bases in between. The CDR3 is 15 amino acids. Germline V CDR1 and CDR2: MNHEY, SMNVEV (reference sequence). CDR3 sequence (DNA): TGTGCCAGCAGTTTAATGGCGGGGGTTGGGGAAAAACTGTTTTTT. Amino acid sequence: CASSLMAGVGEKLFF.

The chain has TRBV20-1 and TRBJ1-1, with TRBD1 matching 7 bases. The CDR3 has 12 residues. Looked up from germline, CDR1 is DFQATT and CDR2 is SNEGSKA (reference sequence). Trimming cost V 3 bases and J 3 bases; bases outside gene matches: 1. The CDR3 DNA follows: TGCAGTGCTAGTCAGGGGGACACTGAAGCTTTCTTT. Residues: CSASQGDTEAFF.

This chain links TRBV7-2 with TRBJ1-5; 8 bases align to TRBD1. The CDR3 has 16 amino acids. With V trimmed by 1 base and J by 6 bases, 8 bases remained unmatched. Germline-derived CDR1 and CDR2 are SGHTA and FQGNSA. CDR3 sequence reads: CASSLGGQGMAQPQHF. In nucleotides, the CDR3 is TGTGCCAGCAGCTTAGGTGGACAGGGTATGGCTCAGCCCCAGCATTTT.

CDR3 coding DNA: TGTGCCAGCAGCCGCGGGCTGAACACTGAAGCTTTCTTT. Translation gives CASSRGLNTEAFF. This rearrangement joins TRBV5-6 to TRBJ1-1, with no clear D. Trimming pared 4 bases from V and 0 bases from J, leaving 7 bases between. Germline lookup yields CDR1 SGHDT and CDR2 YYEEEE. The CDR3 consists of 13 residues.

The rearrangement joins TRBV6-5 to TRBJ2-5; D might be TRBD2 (6 bases). Per the germline V gene, CDR1 is MNHEY and CDR2 is SVGAGI. V was cut by 4 bases and J by 5 bases, with 14 bases left in between. The CDR3 contains 14 residues. CDR3 DNA: TGTGCCAGCAGTTTCTCCCGGGGGAGGGAGACCCAGTACTTC. Translation gives CASSFSRGRETQYF.

The CDR3 DNA reads TGTGCCAGCAGCGACGGGACTCCCACAGATACGCAGTATTTT. Protein sequence: CASSDGTPTDTQYF. The V gene is TRBV9, the J gene TRBJ2-3; the D gene is possibly TRBD2 (6 bases). V lost 3 bases and J 2 bases, leaving 10 bases between the germline ends. The CDR3 loop spans 14 amino acids. CDR1 is SGDLS and CDR2 is YYNGEE in the germline V gene.

This clone was seen a single time. The rearrangement uses TRBV5-5 and TRBJ2-1, with 9 nucleotides matching TRBD2. The CDR3 runs to 14 residues. From germline, CDR1 is SGHKS and CDR2 YYEKEE (reference sequence). J lost 10 bases, V lost 0 bases, and 5 bases had no gene match. The CDR3 DNA reads TGTGCCAGCAGCTTGGGGAGAACTAGCGGGGAGCAGTTCTTC. It is translated as CASSLGRTSGEQFF. The entire variable domain, with the rest obtained from reference TRBV5-5 and TRBJ2-1, is as follows: DAGVTQSPTHLIKTRGQQVTLRCSPISGHKSVSWYQQVLGQGPQFIFQYYEKEERGRGNFPDRFSARQFPNYSSELNVNALLLGDSALYLCASSLGRTSGEQFFGPGTRLTVL.

The CDR3 spells CASSFRQLTEAFF. The CDR3, as DNA: TGTGCCAGCAGCTTCCGACAGCTCACTGAAGCTTTCTTT. The rearrangement joins TRBV5-5 to TRBJ1-1; D possibly corresponds to TRBD1 (5 bases). The CDR3 has 13 amino acids. Per the germline V gene, CDR1 is SGHKS and CDR2 is YYEKEE (reference sequence). The ends were cut back, 2 bases at V and 4 bases at J, with 9 bases in the middle. Using reference TRBV5-5 and TRBJ1-1 for the parts outside the CDR3, the full variable domain is DAGVTQSPTHLIKTRGQQVTLRCSPISGHKSVSWYQQVLGQGPQFIFQYYEKEERGRGNFPDRFSARQFPNYSSELNVNALLLGDSALYLCASSFRQLTEAFFGQGTRLTVV.